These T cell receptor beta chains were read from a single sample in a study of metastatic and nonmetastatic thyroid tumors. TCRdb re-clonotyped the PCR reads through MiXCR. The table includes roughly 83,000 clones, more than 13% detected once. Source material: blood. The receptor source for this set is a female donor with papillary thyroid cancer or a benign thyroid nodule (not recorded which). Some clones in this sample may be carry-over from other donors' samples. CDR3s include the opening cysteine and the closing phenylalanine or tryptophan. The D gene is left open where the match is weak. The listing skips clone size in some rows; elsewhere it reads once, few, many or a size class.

cdr3_nt: TGTGCCAGCAGTTGGGCCCTAGCGGGGGAAGAGGGAAAGCAGTTCTTC; cdr3_aa: CASSWALAGEEGKQFF; clone_size: many; j_call: TRBJ2-1; v_call: TRBV12-3/TRBV12-4; d_call: TRBD2
cdr3_nt: TGTGCCAGCAGTTACCTCACGACAGGGAGTGACTATGGCTACACCTTC; cdr3_aa: CASSYLTTGSDYGYTF; clone_size: many; j_call: TRBJ1-2; v_call: TRBV6-6; d_call: TRBD1
cdr3_nt: TGCGCCTGCACTCCGGGACAGGCAACCTACGAGCAGTACTTC; cdr3_aa: CACTPGQATYEQYF; clone_size: NA; j_call: TRBJ2-7; v_call: TRBV5-1; d_call: TRBD1
cdr3_nt: TGCGCCAGCAGCCAGAATATACTACCTTCCTACAATGAGCAGTTCTTC; cdr3_aa: CASSQNILPSYNEQFF; clone_size: many; j_call: TRBJ2-1; v_call: TRBV4-1; d_call: NA
cdr3_nt: TGTGCCAGCAGTTTAATGGGCAGTGGTCAATATGGCTACACCTTC; cdr3_aa: CASSLMGSGQYGYTF; clone_size: few; j_call: TRBJ1-2; v_call: TRBV12-3/TRBV12-4; d_call: NA
cdr3_nt: TGTGCCAGCAGTTTTTGGACAACTAATGAAAAACTGTTTTTT; cdr3_aa: CASSFWTTNEKLFF; clone_size: many; j_call: TRBJ1-4; v_call: TRBV12-3/TRBV12-4; d_call: NA
cdr3_nt: TGCGCCAGCAGCTTAGGTCGTCGGGTGGACACTGAAGCTTTCTTT; cdr3_aa: CASSLGRRVDTEAFF; clone_size: few; j_call: TRBJ1-1; v_call: TRBV5-1; d_call: NA
cdr3_nt: TGTGCCACCAGCAGCGCCGGGACGGGAGATGAAGCTTTCTTT; cdr3_aa: CATSSAGTGDEAFF; clone_size: many; j_call: TRBJ1-1; v_call: TRBV15; d_call: NA
cdr3_nt: TGTGCCAGCAGCCAAGTGATGGCGGGCACCGGGGAGCTGTTTTTT; cdr3_aa: CASSQVMAGTGELFF; clone_size: many; j_call: TRBJ2-2; v_call: TRBV3-1; d_call: NA
cdr3_nt: TGTGCCAGCAGCCCTACAGGGTTGGATACGCAGTATTTT; cdr3_aa: CASSPTGLDTQYF; clone_size: many; j_call: TRBJ2-3; v_call: TRBV7-2; d_call: NA
cdr3_nt: TGTGCCAGCAGTGGACTAGCGGGAGGGGTAGCCAAAAACATTCAGTACTTC; cdr3_aa: CASSGLAGGVAKNIQYF; clone_size: many; j_call: TRBJ2-4; v_call: TRBV2; d_call: TRBD2
cdr3_nt: TGCGCCAGTCGCCCGACAGGGGGCTCCTACGAGCAGTACTTC; cdr3_aa: CASRPTGGSYEQYF; clone_size: many; j_call: TRBJ2-7; v_call: TRBV5-1; d_call: TRBD1
cdr3_nt: TGTGCCAGCAGTGAACTAGCAGCGTCCGGGGAGCTGTTTTTT; cdr3_aa: CASSELAASGELFF; clone_size: many; j_call: TRBJ2-2; v_call: TRBV2; d_call: NA
cdr3_nt: TGTAGGGGCGGGGTTCGGGACACTGAAGCTTTCTTT; cdr3_aa: CRGGVRDTEAFF; clone_size: many; j_call: TRBJ1-1; v_call: TRBV20-1; d_call: NA
cdr3_nt: TGTGCCAGCAGCTTCCGGGACAGGGGTCTCGGGGAGCTGTTTTTT; cdr3_aa: CASSFRDRGLGELFF; clone_size: NA; j_call: TRBJ2-2; v_call: TRBV7-9; d_call: TRBD1
cdr3_nt: TGTGCCAGCAGTGAATCTGCCTCGGGCACTCAGCCCCAGCATTTT; cdr3_aa: CASSESASGTQPQHF; clone_size: many; j_call: TRBJ1-5; v_call: TRBV6-1; d_call: NA
cdr3_nt: TGTGCCAGCAGTGAATTGAACACACGCACCGGGGAGCTGTTTTTT; cdr3_aa: CASSELNTRTGELFF; clone_size: many; j_call: TRBJ2-2; v_call: TRBV2; d_call: NA
cdr3_nt: TGTGCCAGCAGTTATAGAGTGACAGGGAACGACGAGCAGTACTTC; cdr3_aa: CASSYRVTGNDEQYF; clone_size: many; j_call: TRBJ2-7; v_call: TRBV6-5; d_call: TRBD1
cdr3_nt: TGTGCCAGCAGTCCAACTAGCGGGGGGAGGGATACGCAGTATTTT; cdr3_aa: CASSPTSGGRDTQYF; clone_size: many; j_call: TRBJ2-3; v_call: TRBV12-3/TRBV12-4; d_call: TRBD2
cdr3_nt: TGTGCCAGCAGTTCAGGGGCCTATGGCTACACCTTC; cdr3_aa: CASSSGAYGYTF; clone_size: many; j_call: TRBJ1-2; v_call: TRBV12-3/TRBV12-4; d_call: NA
cdr3_nt: TGTGCCAGCTCAAAAATCGAAAGCACAGATACGCAGTATTTT; cdr3_aa: CASSKIESTDTQYF; clone_size: NA; j_call: TRBJ2-3; v_call: TRBV18; d_call: NA
cdr3_nt: TGTGCCAGCAGTCCCCCCGGACAGGTCTATAATTCACCCCTCCACTTT; cdr3_aa: CASSPPGQVYNSPLHF; clone_size: many; j_call: TRBJ1-6; v_call: TRBV12-3/TRBV12-4; d_call: TRBD1
cdr3_nt: TGCAGCGTTGACGGGACAGGGGGCCTCCAGCATTTT; cdr3_aa: CSVDGTGGLQHF; clone_size: many; j_call: TRBJ1-5; v_call: TRBV29-1; d_call: TRBD1
cdr3_nt: TGCGCCAGCAGCGCAAGCGGGGGAGCCTACGAGCAGTACTTC; cdr3_aa: CASSASGGAYEQYF; clone_size: many; j_call: TRBJ2-7; v_call: TRBV5-1; d_call: TRBD2
cdr3_nt: TGTGCCAGCAGCCCCGGACGGACAGATGGCTACACCTTC; cdr3_aa: CASSPGRTDGYTF; clone_size: many; j_call: TRBJ1-2; v_call: TRBV6-2/TRBV6-3; d_call: NA
cdr3_nt: TGCGCCAGCAGCCAAGATCCCCCCAGGGTAGCAGATACGCAGTATTTT; cdr3_aa: CASSQDPPRVADTQYF; clone_size: NA; j_call: TRBJ2-3; v_call: TRBV4-1; d_call: NA
cdr3_nt: TGTGCCAGCAGTGGACAGGGGGTCAGCTCCTATAATTCACCCCTCCACTTT; cdr3_aa: CASSGQGVSSYNSPLHF; clone_size: many; j_call: TRBJ1-6; v_call: TRBV6-1; d_call: TRBD1
cdr3_nt: TGCAGTGCTAGCCGGGATTTTCTTGGGGAGACCCAGTACTTC; cdr3_aa: CSASRDFLGETQYF; clone_size: many; j_call: TRBJ2-5; v_call: TRBV20-1; d_call: NA
cdr3_nt: TGTGCCAGCAGTTTAGGGCAGGGTTTCAATCAGCCCCAGCATTTT; cdr3_aa: CASSLGQGFNQPQHF; clone_size: many; j_call: TRBJ1-5; v_call: TRBV28; d_call: NA
cdr3_nt: TGTGCCAGTAGTATGCTGGGGACGGGAAACACCATATATTTT; cdr3_aa: CASSMLGTGNTIYF; clone_size: many; j_call: TRBJ1-3; v_call: TRBV19; d_call: NA
cdr3_nt: TGTGCCACCACTATCTCCGGGACAGGGGGAGAGTTCCTCCACTTT; cdr3_aa: CATTISGTGGEFLHF; clone_size: many; j_call: TRBJ1-6; v_call: TRBV19; d_call: TRBD1
cdr3_nt: TGTGCCAGTTCGAGAGGGCAACGTGACGGAAACACCATATATTTT; cdr3_aa: CASSRGQRDGNTIYF; clone_size: many; j_call: TRBJ1-3; v_call: TRBV19; d_call: NA
cdr3_nt: TGCGCCAGCAGCCAAGTGGCACGGGATCTCTATGGCTACACCTTC; cdr3_aa: CASSQVARDLYGYTF; clone_size: many; j_call: TRBJ1-2; v_call: TRBV4-1; d_call: NA
cdr3_nt: TGCGCCAGCACTTTGACAGGGGACTATGGCTACACCTTC; cdr3_aa: CASTLTGDYGYTF; clone_size: many; j_call: TRBJ1-2; v_call: TRBV5-1; d_call: TRBD1
cdr3_nt: TGTGCCAGCAGCCAGGGAGCTGAGCAGTTCTTC; cdr3_aa: CASSQGAEQFF; clone_size: many; j_call: TRBJ2-1; v_call: TRBV3-1; d_call: NA
cdr3_nt: TGTGCCAGCAGTCGGGACAGCTCTAATGAAAAACTGTTTTTT; cdr3_aa: CASSRDSSNEKLFF; clone_size: many; j_call: TRBJ1-4; v_call: TRBV7-9; d_call: TRBD1
cdr3_nt: TGCAGTGTCGAAGCCATTTCCGACTCCTACGAGCAGTGCTTC; cdr3_aa: CSVEAISDSYEQCF; clone_size: once; j_call: TRBJ2-7; v_call: TRBV20-1; d_call: NA